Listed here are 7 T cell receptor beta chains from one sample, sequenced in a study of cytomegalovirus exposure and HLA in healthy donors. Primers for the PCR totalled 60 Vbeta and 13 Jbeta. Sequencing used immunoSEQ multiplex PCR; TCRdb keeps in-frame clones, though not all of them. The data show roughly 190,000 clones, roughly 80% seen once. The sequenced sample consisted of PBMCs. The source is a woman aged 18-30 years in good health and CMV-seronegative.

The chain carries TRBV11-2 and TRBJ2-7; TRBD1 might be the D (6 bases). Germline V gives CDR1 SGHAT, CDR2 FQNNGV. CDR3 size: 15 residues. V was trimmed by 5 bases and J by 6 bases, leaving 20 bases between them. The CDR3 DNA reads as TGTGCCAGCAGCCCCTTGAGGGGGAAGGTAGGCGAGCAGTACTTC. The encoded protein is CASSPLRGKVGEQYF.

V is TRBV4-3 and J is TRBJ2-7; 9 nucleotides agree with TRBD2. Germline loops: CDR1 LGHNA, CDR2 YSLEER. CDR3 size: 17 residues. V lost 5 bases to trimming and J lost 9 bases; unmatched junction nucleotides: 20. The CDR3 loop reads CASSKPSGLAQGWGQYV. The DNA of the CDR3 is TGCGCCAGCAGCAAACCCTCCGGACTAGCGCAAGGGTGGGGGCAGTACGTC.

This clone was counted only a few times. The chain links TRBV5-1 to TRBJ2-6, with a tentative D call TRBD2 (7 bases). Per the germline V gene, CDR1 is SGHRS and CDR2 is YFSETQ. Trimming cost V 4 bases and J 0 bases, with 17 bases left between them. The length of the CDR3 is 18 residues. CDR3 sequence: CASSAGGARSSGANVLTF. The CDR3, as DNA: TGCGCCAGCAGCGCTGGGGGGGCCCGAAGCTCTGGGGCCAACGTCCTGACTTTC.

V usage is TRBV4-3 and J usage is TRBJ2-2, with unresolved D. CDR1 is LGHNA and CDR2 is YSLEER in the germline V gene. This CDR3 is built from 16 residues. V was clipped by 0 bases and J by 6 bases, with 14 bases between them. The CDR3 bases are TGCGCCAGCAGCCAAGATTACTTTGGAGACGCCGGGGAGCTGTTTTTT. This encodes CASSQDYFGDAGELFF.

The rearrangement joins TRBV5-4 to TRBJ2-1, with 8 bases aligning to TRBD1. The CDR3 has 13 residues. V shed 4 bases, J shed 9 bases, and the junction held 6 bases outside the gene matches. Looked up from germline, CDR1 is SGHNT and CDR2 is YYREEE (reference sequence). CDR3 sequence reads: CASSHYDRGEQFF. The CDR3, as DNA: TGTGCCAGCAGCCACTATGACAGGGGTGAGCAGTTCTTC.

CDR3 DNA sequence: TGCAGCGTTGAGAGGTATGGTTTGGACTATGGCTACACCTTC. It codes for CSVERYGLDYGYTF. This chain uses TRBV29-1 with TRBJ1-2; no clear D. Germline V lookup: CDR1 SQVTM, CDR2 ANQGSEA. The CDR3 has 14 amino acids. V was clipped by 3 bases and J by 3 bases, with 14 bases between them.

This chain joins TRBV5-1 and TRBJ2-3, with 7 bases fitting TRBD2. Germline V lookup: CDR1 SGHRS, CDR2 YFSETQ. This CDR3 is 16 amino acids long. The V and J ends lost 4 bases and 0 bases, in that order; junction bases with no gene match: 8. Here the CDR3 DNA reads TGCGCCAGCAGCGGCTTTGGGGGGGTTAGCACAGATACGCAGTATTTT. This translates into CASSGFGGVSTDTQYF.